This TCR beta chain was identified during a study of glioma-infiltrating T cells after dendritic cell vaccination. TCRdb keeps only in-frame clones here, not all; method: immunoSEQ multiplex PCR. The repertoire consists of about 64,000 clones, with more than 75% occurring once and the leading ten covering over 9%. CDR3 length: 14 amino acids. CDR1 SNHLY and CDR2 FYNNEI come from the germline V gene. V was trimmed by 4 bases and J by 1 base, leaving 8 bases between them. The sequencing here drew on blood, taken before dendritic cell vaccination. V and J are TRBV2 and TRBJ1-5; D uncertain. This TCR derives from a human donor with glioblastoma. Here the CDR3 reads CASSGGQSNQPQHF. The CDR3, as DNA: TGTGCCAGCAGTGGAGGGCAGAGCAATCAGCCCCAGCATTTT.